The present T cell receptor (beta chain) was sequenced within a study of shared clonotypes between healthy human individuals. In germline, CDR1 is MDHEN, CDR2 SYDVKM. This CDR3 is 15 amino acids long. The V and J ends lost 6 bases and 5 bases, in that order; junction bases with no gene match: 8. Points from the study as a whole: What rarefaction showed was incomplete sorted-subset sequencing despite large depth. Memory subsets generally showed lower estimated richness than naive subsets. Lower generation probabilities were found for non-shared clonotypes than for those shared by all four donors.

The table came from immunoSEQ multiplex PCR; TCRdb's copy has only in-frame clones and leaves some out. The data contain 2 million to 2.5 million clones, approximately 96% of them singletons. In the case of this clone: Antigen unknown.

Sequencing was performed on naive CD4+ T cells sorted from blood. As for subset: CD45RA+ positively selected. This chain joins TRBV28 and TRBJ2-7; 12 nucleotides agree with TRBD2. This clonotype was obtained from a man aged 18-30 years in good health. The CDR3 DNA sequence: TGTGCCAGCAGCCCTGAGACTAGCGGGGGCCACGAGCAGTACTTC. Encoded protein: CASSPETSGGHEQYF.